The 18 T cell receptor beta chains given below trace back to one sample, sequenced in a study of control samples from healthy donors and cancer patients. The table came from immunoSEQ multiplex PCR; TCRdb's copy has only in-frame clones and leaves some out. Found here are roughly 100,000 clones, roughly 91% of them singletons; the top ten hold about a fifth. Source material: PBMCs. These receptors all stem from a man in his sixties with lung cancer.

The CDR3 DNA reads TGTGCCAGCACTGAGGGCAGGTTCTACTACGAGCAGTACGTC. This encodes CASTEGRFYYEQYV. This sequence joins TRBV2 and TRBJ2-7, with a tentative D call TRBD2 (5 bases). Trimming shortened V by 7 bases and J by 3 bases, and 16 bases separated the two germline ends. The CDR3 spans 14 residues. Looked up from germline, CDR1 is SNHLY and CDR2 is FYNNEI.

About this clone itself: The identical CDR3 is also encoded by other nucleotide sequences in the sample. The rearrangement joins TRBV4-1 to TRBJ1-2, with D perhaps TRBD1 (6 bases). Trimming took 0 bases from V and 2 from J, leaving 13 bases between them. In germline, CDR1 is MGHRA, CDR2 YSYEKL. The CDR3 has 16 residues. The DNA for the CDR3 is TGCGCCAGCAGCCAAGATCGGGGGGCCTTGAACTATGGCTACACCTTC. This codes for CASSQDRGALNYGYTF.

The V and J genes are TRBV6-5 and TRBJ2-7; perhaps TRBD2 as D (6 bases). Trimming stripped 3 bases from V and 3 bases from J, with 12 bases between. The CDR3 contains 14 residues. Germline V lookup: CDR1 MNHEY, CDR2 SVGAGI. The CDR3 coding sequence is TGTGCCAGCAGTTATTCCGGGAGAGACTACGAGCAGTACTTC. Its translation is CASSYSGRDYEQYF.

This chain links TRBV20-1 with TRBJ1-2, with D unclear. Germline CDR1 DFQATT, CDR2 SNEGSKA (reference sequence). The CDR3 is 13 residues long. V dropped 4 bases and J dropped 4 bases, with 13 bases sitting between them. The CDR3 DNA reads TGCAGTGCTACTGATCGCCCCAGCTATGGCTACACCTTC. Amino acids: CSATDRPSYGYTF.

The J gene is TRBJ2-4, the V gene TRBV5-4; D might be TRBD2 (6 bases). CDR1 is SGHNT, CDR2 YYREEE, per germline (reference sequence). V was pared by 0 bases and J by 6 bases, with 10 bases between. This CDR3 is built from 14 residues. In DNA form, the CDR3 reads TGTGCCAGCAGCTTGGGGTCGGGAGTAAACATTCAGTACTTC. This translates into CASSLGSGVNIQYF. Supplemented by reference TRBV5-4 and TRBJ2-4, the full variable domain reads ETGVTQSPTHLIKTRGQQVTLRCSSQSGHNTVSWYQQALGQGPQFIFQYYREEENGRGNFPPRFSGLQFPNYSSELNVNALELDDSALYLCASSLGSGVNIQYFGAGTRLSVL.

The chain combines TRBV19 with TRBJ2-5; D uncertain. Germline lookup yields CDR1 LNHDA and CDR2 SQIVND (reference sequence). V lost 3 bases and J 1 base, leaving 0 bases between the germline ends. The CDR3 length is 11 residues. This chain's CDR3 is CASSIQETQYF. Written as DNA, the CDR3 is TGTGCCAGTAGTATCCAAGAGACCCAGTACTTC.

This clone showed up just a few times. V usage is TRBV20-1 and J usage is TRBJ1-1; tentative D call: TRBD1 (5 bases). The V end was cut by 2 bases, the J end by 11 bases, with 12 bases between. Germline CDR1 DFQATT, CDR2 SNEGSKA (reference sequence). The CDR3 has 11 residues. CDR3 amino acids: CSARLDSLAFF. As DNA, the CDR3 is TGCAGTGCTAGACTAGACAGTTTGGCTTTCTTT.

This clone was observed a handful of times. V is TRBV18 and J is TRBJ2-3; D gene ambiguous. The CDR3 has 13 residues. Germline V gene sequence: CDR1 KGHSH, CDR2 LQKENI. The ends were cut back, 6 bases at V and 5 bases at J, with 12 bases in the middle. CDR3 nucleotide sequence: TGTGCCAGCTCGGGGTTCCCGGGAGATACGCAGTATTTT. Amino acid sequence: CASSGFPGDTQYF.

The chain joins TRBV6-4 to TRBJ2-2; D is unclear. CDR1 and CDR2 (germline): MRHNA, SNTAGT. Trimming took off 7 bases at V and 0 bases at J, with 9 bases between the two ends. The CDR3 consists of 14 residues. Here the CDR3 reads CASKGGTNTGELFF. The CDR3 region has the DNA TGTGCCAGCAAGGGCGGTACGAACACCGGGGAGCTGTTTTTT.

The J gene is TRBJ2-5, the V gene TRBV6-4; no clear D. The germline V gene encodes CDR1 MRHNA and CDR2 SNTAGT. The CDR3 spans 11 residues. The V end was cut by 8 bases, the J end by 0 bases, with 4 bases between. The CDR3 region has the DNA TGTGCCAGCCAATACCAAGAGACCCAGTACTTC. Amino acid sequence: CASQYQETQYF.

The sample holds a few counts of this clone. The rearrangement joins TRBV2 to TRBJ2-7, with TRBD1 identical over 7 bases. Germline values: CDR1 SNHLY, CDR2 FYNNEI. The CDR3 is made up of 13 amino acids. With 5 bases clipped from V and 2 bases from J, the junction kept 3 bases outside the gene matches. CDR3 coding DNA: TGTGCCAGCAGTCGGACAGGCGCCTACGAGCAGTACTTC. This sequence encodes CASSRTGAYEQYF.

CDR3 region: CASSFGPSYEQYV. The CDR3 DNA reads as TGTGCCAGCAGTTTCGGGCCATCCTACGAGCAGTACGTC. The chain joins TRBV12-3 or TRBV12-4 to TRBJ2-7; D remains unclear. The germline V and J ends were trimmed by 3 bases and 1 base, with 7 bases remaining between them. This CDR3 is 13 amino acids long.

The chain uses TRBV6-5 and TRBJ1-2; TRBD1 is a possible D gene (5 bases). The CDR3 runs to 13 residues. Germline V gene sequence: CDR1 MNHEY, CDR2 SVGAGI. The V and J ends lost 8 bases and 5 bases respectively, with 15 bases between them. The CDR3 DNA reads as TGTGCCAGCTCTACCGGGGCCCTTTATGGCTACACCTTC. It translates to CASSTGALYGYTF.

The chain recombines TRBV15 with TRBJ1-1; D is ambiguous. There are 12 residues in the CDR3. Germline CDR1 and CDR2: LNHNV and YYDKDF (reference sequence). The V end lost 10 bases, the J end lost 1 base, and 10 bases lay between the germline ends. CDR3 nucleotide sequence: TGTGCCATTGGCGACACGAACACTGAAGCTTTCTTT. Its protein product is CAIGDTNTEAFF.

The chain recombines TRBV5-1 with TRBJ1-1, with D possibly being TRBD1 (5 bases). V lost 2 bases to trimming and J lost 0 bases, with 8 bases between them. The CDR3 loop spans 14 amino acids. From germline, CDR1 is SGHRS and CDR2 YFSETQ. Here the CDR3 DNA reads TGCGCCAGCAGCTTCGGGACTTTGAACACTGAAGCTTTCTTT. Translation: CASSFGTLNTEAFF.

The rearrangement joins TRBV6-5 to TRBJ1-2, with D unresolved. The germline V gene has CDR1 MNHEY and CDR2 SVGAGI. This CDR3 is built from 14 residues. V was shortened by 7 bases and J by 6 bases, with 18 bases between the two germline ends. The CDR3 nucleotides read TGTGCCAGCAACCCTCTGAGGTGGGAGCATGGCTACACCTTC. Translation: CASNPLRWEHGYTF.

J is TRBJ2-7 and V is TRBV7-9, with 7 bases matching TRBD2. Per germline, CDR1 SEHNR and CDR2 FQNEAQ (reference sequence). The CDR3 totals 17 residues. Trimming cost V 1 base and J 4 bases; bases outside gene matches: 13. The CDR3 region is CASSLGEAGEGGYEQYF. DNA of the CDR3: TGTGCCAGCAGCTTAGGAGAGGCGGGGGAAGGAGGGTACGAGCAGTACTTC.

The chain carries TRBV30 and TRBJ1-1; a weak D match, TRBD1 (6 bases). Germline loops: CDR1 GTSNPN, CDR2 SVGIG (reference sequence). The CDR3 extends over 12 amino acids. V was clipped by 5 bases and J by 4 bases, with 11 bases between them. Written as DNA, the CDR3 is TGTGCCTGGGAACAGGGTGGCACTGAAGCTTTCTTT. Translation gives CAWEQGGTEAFF.